Below, 30 T cell receptor beta chains from the same sample are listed, as sequenced in a study of blood T cell repertoires in COVID-19. Measured with immunoSEQ multiplex PCR; TCRdb has only the in-frame clones, and not every one. The sample holds some 150,000 clones, less than 85% seen once. Material: PBMCs or T cells enriched from blood (not recorded which). These receptors all stem from a woman aged 45-60 years who had recovered from COVID-19.

V is TRBV29-1 and J is TRBJ2-1; TRBD2 is a possible D gene (6 bases). This CDR3 is 18 amino acids long. Germline CDR1 and CDR2: SQVTM and ANQGSEA. Trimming removed 4 bases from V and 0 bases from J, with 22 bases in between. CDR3 coding DNA: TGCAGCGTTGTTGGGCTAGGGCGGGGACGAGGCTCCTACAATGAGCAGTTCTTC. Translation: CSVVGLGRGRGSYNEQFF.

The J gene is TRBJ1-1, the V gene TRBV19; a weak D match, TRBD1 (5 bases). Deletions cut 5 bases from V and 0 bases from J, with 13 bases between. Germline V gives CDR1 LNHDA, CDR2 SQIVND (reference sequence). This CDR3 is built from 15 residues. CDR3 protein: CASSPDTGMNTEAFF. The CDR3, as DNA: TGTGCCAGTAGTCCGGACACGGGCATGAACACTGAAGCTTTCTTT.

This rearrangement joins TRBV6-1 to TRBJ2-2, with D possibly TRBD1 on 6 matching bases. V gave up 2 bases and J gave up 5 bases, with 9 bases separating them. Germline V gene data show CDR1 as MNHNS and CDR2 as SASEGT. The CDR3 runs to 14 residues. Here the CDR3 reads CASSEQGWTGELFF. The CDR3 nucleotides read TGTGCCAGCAGTGAACAGGGGTGGACCGGGGAGCTGTTTTTT.

The V and J genes are TRBV28 and TRBJ1-2; D remains ambiguous. CDR1 is MDHEN, CDR2 SYDVKM, per germline. Trimming took 3 bases from V and 5 from J, leaving 10 bases between them. The CDR3 is 13 amino acids. CDR3 sequence: CASSFGGIYGYTF. CDR3 in DNA: TGTGCCAGCAGTTTCGGAGGCATATATGGCTACACCTTC.

V is TRBV20-1 and J is TRBJ2-5; D remains ambiguous. Trimming cost V 3 bases and J 8 bases, with 7 bases left between them. CDR1 and CDR2 from the germline V gene are DFQATT and SNEGSKA (reference sequence). This CDR3 spans 10 amino acids. CDR3 sequence (DNA): TGCAGTGCTAGTTCGGTAACCCAGTACTTC. Its protein product is CSASSVTQYF.

This sequence joins TRBV5-6 and TRBJ2-7, with 9 bases that match TRBD1. The V gene end was trimmed by 4 bases and the J gene end by 6 bases; junction bases not matched to a gene: 8. This CDR3 has 14 residues. CDR1 is SGHDT, CDR2 YYEEEE, per germline. In DNA, the CDR3 is TGTGCCAGCAGCCTCGGGACAGGGCTAGGCGAGCAGTACGTC. Its translation is CASSLGTGLGEQYV.

The chain combines TRBV29-1 with TRBJ1-2, with D uncertain. The CDR3 contains 11 residues. V lost 0 bases to trimming and J lost 8 bases, with 7 bases between them. Germline values: CDR1 SQVTM, CDR2 ANQGSEA. CDR3 sequence reads: CSVEEGRGYTF. In DNA, the CDR3 is TGCAGCGTTGAAGAGGGCAGGGGCTACACCTTC.

The chain has TRBV2 and TRBJ2-3; TRBD2 agrees at 12 bases. The V gene end was trimmed by 5 bases and the J gene end by 5 bases; junction bases not matched to a gene: 5. The CDR3 runs to 15 residues. Germline values: CDR1 SNHLY, CDR2 FYNNEI. CDR3 amino acids: CASSRLAGAGDTQYF. The CDR3 DNA sequence: TGTGCCAGCAGTCGACTAGCGGGAGCTGGAGATACGCAGTATTTT.

This chain uses TRBV5-5 with TRBJ1-5, with D possibly TRBD1 on 5 matching bases. Germline CDR1 and CDR2: SGHKS and YYEKEE (reference sequence). Trimming pared 4 bases from V and 1 base from J, leaving 15 bases between. This CDR3 has 16 amino acids. CDR3 DNA: TGTGCCAGCAGCCGCTCCACAGGACGGAGCAATCAGCCCCAGCATTTT. Protein: CASSRSTGRSNQPQHF.

This clone was observed a single time. This chain uses TRBV28 with TRBJ1-3; TRBD1 agrees at 10 bases. Unmatched junction bases numbered 7, after V lost 6 bases and J lost 2 bases. The V gene's germline CDR1 is MDHEN and CDR2 SYDVKM. The CDR3 is 16 residues long. The CDR3 is CASRGTGEGTGNTIYF. CDR3 coding DNA: TGTGCCAGCAGAGGGACAGGGGAGGGGACTGGAAACACCATATATTTT.

This clone was detected only a few times. The genes are TRBV7-9 and TRBJ1-2, with unresolved D. Trimming took off 7 bases at V and 8 bases at J, with 17 bases between the two ends. CDR1 is SEHNR, CDR2 FQNEAQ, per germline (reference sequence). This CDR3 is built from 13 residues. CDR3 region: CASTPQSERGYTF. CDR3 in DNA: TGTGCCAGCACCCCACAATCGGAGCGGGGCTACACCTTC.

This sequence joins TRBV4-1 and TRBJ2-2; D is perhaps TRBD2 (6 bases). Per germline, CDR1 MGHRA and CDR2 YSYEKL. CDR3 length: 14 residues. V lost 9 bases, J lost 5 bases, and 16 bases lay in between. CDR3 sequence: CASRGLELTGELFF. CDR3 DNA sequence: TGCGCCAGTCGGGGACTCGAACTTACCGGGGAGCTGTTTTTT.

The V gene is TRBV12-5, the J gene TRBJ1-1; D call uncertain. The CDR3 contains 12 residues. CDR1 and CDR2 (germline): LGHNT, FRNRAP. The V and J ends lost 7 bases and 6 bases respectively, with 12 bases between them. The CDR3 bases are TGTGCTAGTGACCGGACGAGGGCTGAAGCTTTCTTT. Protein: CASDRTRAEAFF.

This clone was seen only a few times. The rearrangement joins TRBV7-9 to TRBJ1-1, with TRBD1 as a possible D gene (5 bases). Trimming took off 2 bases at V and 5 bases at J, with 15 bases between the two ends. The germline CDR1 and CDR2 sequences are SEHNR and FQNEAQ (reference sequence). The CDR3 length is 15 residues. CDR3 in amino acids: CASSLRTQHETEAFF. CDR3 bases: TGTGCCAGCAGCTTACGGACACAGCACGAGACTGAAGCTTTCTTT.

The table lists this clone with a few counts. The V gene is TRBV27, the J gene TRBJ2-1, with 8 nucleotides matching TRBD1. Germline CDR1 MNHEY, CDR2 SMNVEV (reference sequence). Trimming took 7 bases from V and 0 from J; bases not matched to a gene: 14. The CDR3 contains 18 residues. The DNA for the CDR3 is TGTGCCAGCATCGACCTCAGGACAGGGCTGAGCTCCTACAATGAGCAGTTCTTC. Translating it yields CASIDLRTGLSSYNEQFF.

The chain combines TRBV29-1 with TRBJ2-1; 8 bases agree with TRBD2. Germline values: CDR1 SQVTM, CDR2 ANQGSEA. The CDR3 contains 10 residues. After removal of 6 bases from V and 13 bases from J, the junction contained 5 bases not matched to a gene. CDR3 region: CSVGGTSQFF. The CDR3 bases are TGCAGCGTGGGGGGGACTAGTCAGTTCTTC.

The chain employs TRBV10-3 and TRBJ2-2; the D gene is possibly TRBD1 (5 bases). The CDR3 loop spans 14 amino acids. V shed 7 bases and J shed 3 bases, with 12 bases lying between them. Germline CDR1 ENHRY, CDR2 SYGVKD. CDR3 in amino acids: CAIKGREDTGELFF. For the CDR3, the DNA is TGTGCCATCAAGGGCAGGGAAGACACCGGGGAGCTGTTTTTT.

V is TRBV7-2 and J is TRBJ1-1; no clear D gene. The V gene's germline CDR1 is SGHTA and CDR2 FQGNSA. The length of the CDR3 is 13 residues. Trimming removed 3 bases from V and 7 bases from J, with 12 bases in between. The CDR3 region has the DNA TGTGCCAGCAGCTTGCAACTTTCCGGTGAAGCTTTCTTT. Translation: CASSLQLSGEAFF.

The chain employs TRBV4-3 and TRBJ1-1, with D perhaps TRBD1 (6 bases). Trimming took 0 bases from V and 11 from J, leaving 16 bases between them. The CDR3 contains 14 residues. Germline V gene data show CDR1 as LGHNA and CDR2 as YSLEER. The CDR3 protein is CASSQDAWGRGAFF. CDR3 nucleotides: TGCGCCAGCAGCCAAGATGCGTGGGGGCGCGGGGCTTTCTTT.

This rearrangement joins TRBV7-2 to TRBJ2-6; unclear D gene. V lost 5 bases, J lost 1 base, and 15 bases lay in between. CDR3 length: 17 amino acids. Germline CDR1 and CDR2: SGHTA and FQGNSA. DNA of the CDR3: TGTGCCAGCAGCCCGCACCCGGGTTCGTCTGGGGCCAACGTCCTGACTTTC. Protein sequence: CASSPHPGSSGANVLTF.

This chain joins TRBV7-9 and TRBJ2-7; D gene ambiguous. This CDR3 is 13 amino acids long. V was shortened by 3 bases and J by 5 bases, with 11 bases between the two germline ends. Looked up from germline, CDR1 is SEHNR and CDR2 is FQNEAQ (reference sequence). CDR3 residues: CASSFSPVDEQYV. As DNA, the CDR3 is TGTGCCAGCAGCTTTAGTCCGGTGGACGAGCAGTACGTC.

This clone came up once. The V call is TRBV14, the J call TRBJ1-2; D call uncertain. This CDR3 spans 14 amino acids. Between the trimmed V and J ends, which lost 1 base and 8 bases, there was a span of 14 bases. CDR1 and CDR2 (germline): SGHDN, FVKESK. The CDR3 DNA is TGTGCCAGCAGCCAAGGGGCAGGTCTTAGGGGCTACACCTTC. Its protein is CASSQGAGLRGYTF. Supplemented by reference TRBV14 and TRBJ1-2, the full variable domain reads EAGVTQFPSHSVIEKGQTVTLRCDPISGHDNLYWYRRVMGKEIKFLLHFVKESKQDESGMPNNRFLAERTGGTYSTLKVQPAELEDSGVYFCASSQGAGLRGYTFGSGTRLTVV.

This clone has more than one count but fewer than ten. The chain employs TRBV18 and TRBJ1-2, with 11 positions matching TRBD1. Looked up from germline, CDR1 is KGHSH and CDR2 is LQKENI. V gave up 6 bases and J gave up 5 bases; unmatched junction bases: 8. CDR3 size: 15 residues. The CDR3 region has the DNA TGTGCCAGCTCTCGTCCGGGACAGGGGGATTATGGCTACACCTTC. This translates into CASSRPGQGDYGYTF.

CDR3 sequence (DNA): TGTGCCAGCAGCTTAGAGCCTAGCGACAATGAGCAGTTCTTC. Amino acids: CASSLEPSDNEQFF. The chain recombines TRBV5-4 with TRBJ2-1, with a weak D call TRBD2 (6 bases). This CDR3 is 14 amino acids long. Trimming removed 2 bases at V and 5 bases at J, with 11 bases between. CDR1 is SGHNT, CDR2 YYREEE, per germline (reference sequence).

For the CDR3, the DNA is TGTGCCAGCAGTTCCCCTACGTTTTGGTTAGGGGGGGGGAACACCGGGGAGCTGTTTTTT. This codes for CASSSPTFWLGGGNTGELFF. This chain links TRBV28 with TRBJ2-2; D is possibly TRBD2 (7 bases). CDR1 is MDHEN and CDR2 is SYDVKM in the germline V gene. CDR3 length equals 20 residues. The ends were cut back, 4 bases at V and 1 base at J, with 25 bases in the middle.

V is TRBV27 and J is TRBJ2-1; possibly TRBD2 for D (6 bases). Trimming left V 7 bases short and J 5 bases short, with 9 bases between. The CDR3 has 12 amino acids. Per germline, CDR1 MNHEY and CDR2 SMNVEV (reference sequence). The CDR3 nucleotides read TGTGCCAGCAAGTGGACTAACAATGAGCAGTTCTTC. It translates to CASKWTNNEQFF.

The rearrangement joins TRBV24-1 to TRBJ1-2; 8 nucleotides agree with TRBD1. The CDR3 has 13 residues. The V gene end was trimmed by 7 bases and the J gene end by 6 bases; junction bases not matched to a gene: 6. The germline V gene encodes CDR1 KGHDR and CDR2 SFDVKD. Written as DNA, the CDR3 is TGTGCCACCAGAACCTCGACAGGGGATGGCTACACCTTC. Translation gives CATRTSTGDGYTF.

The chain combines TRBV9 with TRBJ1-3; D gene ambiguous. V lost 1 base to trimming and J lost 1 base, with 9 bases between them. Per the germline V gene, CDR1 is SGDLS and CDR2 is YYNGEE. The CDR3 consists of 15 residues. The CDR3 here is CASSVPHGSGNTIYF. DNA of the CDR3: TGTGCCAGCAGCGTACCCCACGGGTCTGGAAACACCATATATTTT.

The chain recombines TRBV30 with TRBJ1-5, with 10 bases identical to TRBD1. The CDR3 extends over 18 amino acids. V lost 2 bases to trimming and J lost 0 bases; unmatched junction nucleotides: 10. The germline gives CDR1 GTSNPN, CDR2 SVGIG (reference sequence). The CDR3: CAWSSTGQGTYSNQPQHF. CDR3 DNA sequence: TGTGCCTGGAGTTCGACGGGACAGGGGACATATAGCAATCAGCCCCAGCATTTT.

The V and J genes are TRBV27 and TRBJ1-1, with a possible D match to TRBD1 (6 bases). V lost 7 bases and J lost 1, with 13 bases in between. The CDR3 runs to 14 residues. The germline gives CDR1 MNHEY, CDR2 SMNVEV (reference sequence). The CDR3 loop reads CASTLARGNTEAFF. CDR3 DNA sequence: TGTGCCAGCACTCTAGCCAGGGGGAACACTGAAGCTTTCTTT.